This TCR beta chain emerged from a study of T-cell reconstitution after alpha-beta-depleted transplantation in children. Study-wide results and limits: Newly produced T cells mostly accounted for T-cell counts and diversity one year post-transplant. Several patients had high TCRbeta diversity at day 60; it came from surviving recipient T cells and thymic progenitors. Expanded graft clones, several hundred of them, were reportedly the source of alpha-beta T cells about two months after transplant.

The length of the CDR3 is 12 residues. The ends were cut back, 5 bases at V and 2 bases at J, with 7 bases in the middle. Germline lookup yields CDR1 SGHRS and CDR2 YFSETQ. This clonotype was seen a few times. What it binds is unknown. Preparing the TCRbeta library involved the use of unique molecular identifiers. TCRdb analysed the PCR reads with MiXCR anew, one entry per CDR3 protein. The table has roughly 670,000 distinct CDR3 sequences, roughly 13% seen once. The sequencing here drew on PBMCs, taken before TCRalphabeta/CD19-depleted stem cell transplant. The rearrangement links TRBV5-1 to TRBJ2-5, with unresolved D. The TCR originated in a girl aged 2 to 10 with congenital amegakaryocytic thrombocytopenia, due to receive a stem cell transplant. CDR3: CASRYPQETQYF. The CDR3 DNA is TGCGCCAGCAGGTATCCTCAAGAGACCCAGTACTTC.